These 20 T cell receptor beta chains came from one sample sequenced in a study of OX40 agonist ivuxolimab in advanced cancers. The protocol used for the library was the immunoSEQ multiplex PCR assay. TCRdb's version of the immuneACCESS table is confined to in-frame rearrangements and falls short of the full clone set. An unresolved V gene accounts for under half of the shortfall where checked; the remainder is of unknown origin. For this sample the table gives approximately 46,000 clones, of which over 75% were detected only once. The ten biggest clones cover more than 15% of the sample. The material sequenced was CD4+ or CD8+ T cells sorted from blood, taken in a trial of the OX40 agonist ivuxolimab. The source is an adult with an advanced solid tumor such as melanoma, head and neck, liver or kidney cancer.

CDR3 bases: TGTGCCAGCAGCTTGCTGACTAGCGACGAGCAGTACTTC. Translation: CASSLLTSDEQYF. The chain has TRBV7-9 and TRBJ2-7, with 8 bases that match TRBD2. The V segment lost 3 bases and the J segment 5 bases; nucleotides outside the gene matches: 3. CDR3 size: 13 residues. Germline loops: CDR1 SEHNR, CDR2 FQNEAQ (reference sequence).

The rearrangement uses TRBV15 and TRBJ2-2; the match to TRBD1 covers 8 bases. The CDR3 runs 14 residues. Germline V gene sequence: CDR1 LNHNV, CDR2 YYDKDF (reference sequence). After removal of 5 bases from V and 1 base from J, the junction contained 0 bases not matched to a gene. The CDR3 DNA follows: TGTGCCACCAGCGACAGGGGGAACACCGGGGAGCTGTTTTTT. It yields the protein CATSDRGNTGELFF.

The rearrangement joins TRBV11-2 to TRBJ2-3; the match to TRBD2 covers 9 bases. J was trimmed by 4 bases and V by 1 base; bases with no gene match: 6. The V gene's germline CDR1 is SGHAT and CDR2 FQNNGV. The CDR3 totals 16 residues. The CDR3 loop is CASSLGGGGAADTQYF. In DNA form, the CDR3 reads TGTGCCAGCAGCTTAGGGGGCGGGGGGGCCGCAGATACGCAGTATTTT.

This rearrangement joins TRBV28 to TRBJ1-5; D possibly corresponds to TRBD1 (6 bases). This CDR3 region has 14 residues. Trimming took 6 bases from V and 6 from J, leaving 15 bases between them. The germline V gene encodes CDR1 MDHEN and CDR2 SYDVKM. CDR3 DNA: TGTGCCAGCAGGCAAATTACAGGGACTCAGCCCCAGCATTTT. Its translation is CASRQITGTQPQHF.

This chain uses TRBV30 with TRBJ1-2; tentative D call: TRBD1 (6 bases). Per germline, CDR1 GTSNPN and CDR2 SVGIG (reference sequence). V shed 2 bases and J shed 4 bases, with 11 bases lying between them. The CDR3 runs to 13 residues. CDR3 in DNA: TGTGCCTGGAGTTATAACAGGGCCTATGGCTACACCTTC. It specifies CAWSYNRAYGYTF.

The chain couples TRBV28 to TRBJ1-2; 7 positions match TRBD1. The trim removed 3 bases at V and 4 bases at J, leaving 5 bases unmatched. This CDR3 comprises 14 residues. Germline V CDR1 and CDR2: MDHEN, SYDVKM. Here the CDR3 DNA reads TGTGCCAGCAGTTTTGTAGGGGGCCTCTATGGCTACACCTTC. This translates into CASSFVGGLYGYTF.

This clone was seen once. The chain joins TRBV4-2 to TRBJ2-2; 7 bases are a match to TRBD1. The length of the CDR3 is 15 residues. The germline V gene encodes CDR1 LGHNA and CDR2 YNFKEQ. The V gene end was trimmed by 1 base and the J gene end by 1 base; junction bases not matched to a gene: 0. The CDR3 protein is CASSQGTGNTGELFF. The CDR3 DNA reads as TGTGCCAGCAGCCAAGGGACAGGGAACACCGGGGAGCTGTTTTTT.

For this clone: Other nucleotide sequences in the sample specify the same CDR3. The V and J genes are TRBV27 and TRBJ2-3; D possibly corresponds to TRBD2 (6 bases). Deletions cut 4 bases from V and 0 bases from J, with 11 bases between. This CDR3 is 15 amino acids long. Germline CDR1 reads MNHEY; CDR2 reads SMNVEV (reference sequence). The CDR3 here is CASSSGTVSTDTQYF. The CDR3 nucleotides are TGTGCCAGCAGTTCCGGGACTGTTAGCACAGATACGCAGTATTTT.

This clone occurred many times. The rearrangement uses TRBV11-2 and TRBJ1-6; TRBD1 might be the D (6 bases). The CDR3 runs 17 residues. Germline V gives CDR1 SGHAT, CDR2 FQNNGV. Trimming removed 0 bases from V and 11 bases from J, with 20 bases in between. CDR3 sequence reads: CASSLDWSGDVGPPLHF. CDR3 in DNA: TGTGCCAGCAGCTTAGATTGGTCAGGGGATGTCGGTCCACCCCTCCACTTT.

The CDR3 region has the DNA TGTGCCAGCAGCCTCTATGGGGGACCCTCCAATGAGCAGTTCTTC. This encodes CASSLYGGPSNEQFF. V gene TRBV9 combines with J gene TRBJ2-1; D may correspond to TRBD1 or TRBD2 (5 bases each). Trimming cost V 4 bases and J 6 bases, with 17 bases left between them. CDR1 and CDR2 (germline): SGDLS, YYNGEE. CDR3 length equals 15 residues.

The V and J genes are TRBV5-4 and TRBJ2-1; 7 bases agree with TRBD2. The CDR3 spans 16 residues. CDR1 and CDR2 from the germline V gene are SGHNT and YYREEE (reference sequence). The V segment lost 3 bases and the J segment 3 bases; nucleotides outside the gene matches: 9. This CDR3 reads CASSSRPGGFYNEQFF. The CDR3 nucleotides are TGTGCCAGCAGCTCCCGGCCGGGGGGTTTCTACAATGAGCAGTTCTTC. The whole variable domain, remainder taken from reference TRBV5-4 and TRBJ2-1, is ETGVTQSPTHLIKTRGQQVTLRCSSQSGHNTVSWYQQALGQGPQFIFQYYREEENGRGNFPPRFSGLQFPNYSSELNVNALELDDSALYLCASSSRPGGFYNEQFFGPGTRLTVL.

This clone was recorded a few times. The chain couples TRBV11-2 to TRBJ2-7; possible D gene TRBD1, 5 bases. This CDR3 has 14 residues. V was pared by 3 bases and J by 5 bases, with 14 bases between. CDR1 is SGHAT and CDR2 is FQNNGV in the germline V gene. In DNA, the CDR3 is TGTGCCAGCAGCTTGGGCAGGGTAGATGACGAGCAGTACGTC. The encoded protein is CASSLGRVDDEQYV.

The CDR3 nucleotides are TGTGCCAGCTCACCATGGCCACGCGGACCTGAAGCTTTCTTT. Translated: CASSPWPRGPEAFF. The chain is built from TRBV18 and TRBJ1-1; D is undetermined. The V gene lost 2 bases and the J gene lost 6 bases, with 13 bases spanning the gap. In germline, CDR1 is KGHSH, CDR2 LQKENI. CDR3 size: 14 residues.

The chain has TRBV27 and TRBJ1-1, with TRBD1 matching over 9 bases. This CDR3 has 14 amino acids. Germline values: CDR1 MNHEY, CDR2 SMNVEV (reference sequence). The J segment lost 5 bases and the V segment lost 5 bases, leaving 6 bases of the junction unmatched. The CDR3 protein is CASSVTGGYTEAFF. CDR3 nucleotides: TGTGCCAGCAGTGTGACAGGGGGATATACTGAAGCTTTCTTT.

The rearrangement joins TRBV10-2 to TRBJ2-7, with a weak D call TRBD2 (5 bases). With 0 bases removed from V and 0 bases from J, the gap between germline ends came to 6 bases. Germline V gene lookup returns CDR1 WSHSY and CDR2 SAAADI. The CDR3 spans 14 residues. The CDR3 DNA follows: TGCGCCAGCAGTGAGTCAGGACTCTCCTACGAGCAGTACGTC. Its protein is CASSESGLSYEQYV.

The rearrangement uses TRBV19 and TRBJ2-2; TRBD1 or TRBD2 may be the D gene (5 bases each). In germline, CDR1 is LNHDA, CDR2 SQIVND (reference sequence). The length of the CDR3 is 14 residues. V dropped 10 bases and J dropped 1 base, with 13 bases sitting between them. In DNA, the CDR3 is TGTGCCACACGGGACGAGCTGAACACCGGGGAGCTGTTTTTT. Residues: CATRDELNTGELFF.

The chain links TRBV4-2 to TRBJ1-1; no clear D. The CDR3 is 13 residues long. CDR1 LGHNA and CDR2 YNFKEQ come from the germline V gene. The V end was cut by 4 bases, the J end by 4 bases, with 10 bases between. The CDR3 region is CASSPGLSTEAFF. CDR3 nucleotides: TGTGCCAGCAGCCCGGGGTTGTCCACTGAAGCTTTCTTT.

The gene calls are TRBV28 and TRBJ1-1; possible D gene TRBD1, 5 bases. Trimming removed 5 bases from V and 4 bases from J, with 14 bases in between. The germline CDR1 and CDR2 sequences are MDHEN and SYDVKM. The CDR3 runs to 14 residues. CDR3 loop: CASSPFMRGTEAFF. CDR3 nucleotides: TGTGCCAGCAGTCCCTTCATGAGGGGCACTGAAGCTTTCTTT.

The chain employs TRBV6-1 and TRBJ2-3; D unclear. Germline V gives CDR1 MNHNS, CDR2 SASEGT. V shed 4 bases and J shed 0 bases, with 11 bases lying between them. This CDR3 contains 15 residues. CDR3 region: CASSGPVASTDTQYF. The CDR3 bases are TGTGCCAGCAGTGGACCGGTTGCTAGCACAGATACGCAGTATTTT.

This clone showed up just a few times. The chain joins TRBV14 to TRBJ2-2; D is undetermined. Per the germline V gene, CDR1 is SGHDN and CDR2 is FVKESK. Trimming took off 1 base at V and 10 bases at J, with 10 bases between the two ends. The CDR3 loop spans 13 amino acids. In DNA, the CDR3 is TGTGCCAGCAGCCAAGTCCCACGTGCGGAGCTGTTTTTT. Translating it yields CASSQVPRAELFF.